This T cell receptor beta chain appears in the sequencing data of a study of blood T cell repertoires in COVID-19. The CDR3 extends over 16 amino acids. Germline CDR1 SGHRS, CDR2 YFSETQ. J was trimmed by 2 bases and V by 3 bases; bases with no gene match: 3. The table came from immunoSEQ multiplex PCR; TCRdb's copy has only in-frame clones and leaves some out. Altogether about 290,000 clones are present, approximately 86% being singletons, with the ten largest covering around 4%. This TCR was sampled from a woman aged 45-65 years with active or convalescent COVID-19. Sequencing was done on a sample of peripheral blood. The chain combines TRBV5-1 with TRBJ2-3, with 13 bases lining up with TRBD2. The CDR3 loop is CASSWGLAGYTDTQYF. CDR3 DNA: TGCGCCAGCAGCTGGGGACTAGCGGGGTACACAGATACGCAGTATTTT. Complete variable domain (other parts from reference TRBV5-1 and TRBJ2-3): KAGVTQTPRYLIKTRGQQVTLSCSPISGHRSVSWYQQTPGQGLQFLFEYFSETQRNKGNFPGRFSGRQFSNSRSEMNVSTLELGDSALYLCASSWGLAGYTDTQYFGPGTRLTVL.